Reported below is one TCR beta chain. Trimming removed 7 bases from V and 3 bases from J, with 15 bases in between. From germline, CDR1 is SGHKS and CDR2 YYEKEE (reference sequence). The CDR3 is made up of 14 amino acids. This record comes from a study of siplizumab effects on memory and regulatory T cells. TCRdb's table, derived via immunoSEQ multiplex PCR, lists solely in-frame clones and lacks some. This table holds 90,000 to 150,000 clones, just over 90% found once. The rearrangement joins TRBV5-5 to TRBJ2-3; tentatively, D is TRBD2 (5 bases). Input material: non-Treg CD4+ T cells sorted from blood. The receptor was derived from a human donor in good health. CDR3 amino acids: CASGGPEETDTQYF. CDR3 bases: TGTGCCAGCGGTGGACCGGAGGAAACAGATACGCAGTATTTT.